The 18 T cell receptor beta chains in this list originate from one sample, sequenced in a study of identical twins. Via MiXCR, TCRdb re-called the 5' RACE reads, giving one row per CDR3 protein. The data show 700,000 or so distinct CDR3 sequences, around 8.3% seen once. Another study also made use of these data, one on yellow fever vaccine responses in identical twins.

What was sequenced was PBMCs. These receptors were obtained from a woman between 18 and 30 years old in good health.

There are a few counts of this clonotype. The V gene is TRBV7-9, the J gene TRBJ2-3; 7 bases agree with TRBD1. The CDR3 is made up of 15 amino acids. Per germline, CDR1 SEHNR and CDR2 FQNEAQ (reference sequence). V shed 4 bases and J 2 bases; nucleotides not matched to a gene: 6. DNA for the CDR3: TGTGCCAGCAGCTACCGGGACAGATACACAGATACGCAGTATTTT. Amino acid sequence: CASSYRDRYTDTQYF.

This clonotype showed up just a few times. V gene TRBV7-6 combines with J gene TRBJ2-3; TRBD2 agrees at 10 bases. V gave up 5 bases and J gave up 2 bases; unmatched junction bases: 4. CDR1 and CDR2 (germline): SGHVS, FNYEAQ. The CDR3 totals 15 residues. CDR3 residues: CASSPSGRDTDTQYF. CDR3 DNA: TGTGCCAGCAGCCCCAGCGGGAGGGACACAGATACGCAGTATTTT.

With regard to this clonotype: A read error may explain this, as a much larger clone is one base away. The chain links TRBV7-8 to TRBJ2-5; 10 bases map to TRBD1. The trim removed 8 bases at V and 5 bases at J, leaving 14 bases unmatched. This CDR3 has 16 amino acids. Germline V gives CDR1 SGHVS, CDR2 FQNEAQ. In DNA, the CDR3 is TGTGCCAGCGGCTCATATCCGGGACAGGGGACGGAGACCCAGTACTTC. Its translation: CASGSYPGQGTETQYF.

This clonotype showed up just a few times. CDR3 protein: CASSPLPGGSTDTQYF. The DNA for the CDR3 is TGTGCCAGCTCACCTCTTCCGGGGGGTAGCACAGATACGCAGTATTTT. The V call is TRBV18, the J call TRBJ2-3; 7 nucleotides agree with TRBD2. Germline CDR1 and CDR2: KGHSH and LQKENI. The ends lost 3 bases at V and 0 bases at J; junction bases unmatched: 6. The CDR3 has 16 amino acids.

This clonotype appeared a few times. This rearrangement joins TRBV6-5 to TRBJ2-4, with TRBD1 matching 9 bases. Germline V gene lookup returns CDR1 MNHEY and CDR2 SVGAGI. The V segment lost 2 bases and the J segment 15 bases; nucleotides outside the gene matches: 20. CDR3 length: 17 amino acids. CDR3 sequence reads: CASSYLLDRGGADPGYF. In DNA, the CDR3 is TGTGCCAGCAGTTACCTTCTAGACAGGGGGGGCGCCGATCCCGGGTACTTC.

Ten or more counts support this clonotype. The CDR3 region has the DNA TGTGCCAGCAGCTTACCACTGATCGGGTCTTACAATGAGCAGTTCTTC. Protein product: CASSLPLIGSYNEQFF. V usage is TRBV7-2 and J usage is TRBJ2-1; no firm D call. This CDR3 is built from 16 residues. Germline assignment: CDR1 SGHTA and CDR2 FQGNSA. Trimming stripped 2 bases from V and 4 bases from J, with 15 bases between.

This clonotype was observed a few times. V is TRBV20-1 and J is TRBJ2-3; D perhaps matches TRBD2 (5 bases). Germline CDR1 is DFQATT and CDR2 is SNEGSKA (reference sequence). This CDR3 is built from 14 residues. V was cut by 3 bases and J by 2 bases, with 12 bases left in between. The chain's CDR3 is CSASHRGNTDTQYF. The CDR3, as DNA: TGCAGTGCTAGTCACCGAGGGAACACAGATACGCAGTATTTT.

This clonotype showed up just a few times. The rearrangement uses TRBV29-1 and TRBJ2-1; 7 bases align to TRBD2. The J segment lost 3 bases and the V segment lost 3 bases, leaving 11 bases of the junction unmatched. CDR3 length equals 16 residues. The germline gives CDR1 SQVTM, CDR2 ANQGSEA. This CDR3 reads CSVDHPTSPNYNEQFF. CDR3 bases: TGCAGCGTTGACCATCCGACTAGCCCTAACTACAATGAGCAGTTCTTC.

The gene calls are TRBV5-1 and TRBJ2-1; D call uncertain. V lost 6 bases to trimming and J lost 5 bases, with 15 bases between them. The CDR3 spans 14 residues. Germline lookup yields CDR1 SGHRS and CDR2 YFSETQ. CDR3 nucleotide sequence: TGCGCCAGCACCGGGTCCCGCATAAACAATGAGCAGTTCTTC. As protein: CASTGSRINNEQFF.

The chain employs TRBV4-2 and TRBJ2-1; 16 nucleotides agree with TRBD2. V lost 6 bases and J lost 0; bases outside the gene matches: 8. The CDR3 covers 19 residues. The V gene's germline CDR1 is LGHNA and CDR2 YNFKEQ. In DNA form, the CDR3 reads TGTGCCAGCAGACAACTGGGACTAGCGGGGGGGAGCTCCTACAATGAGCAGTTCTTC. It codes for CASRQLGLAGGSSYNEQFF.

V gene TRBV6-1 combines with J gene TRBJ2-1; D is perhaps TRBD1 (6 bases). The CDR3 loop spans 15 amino acids. Germline CDR1 and CDR2: MNHNS and SASEGT. Trimming removed 4 bases at V and 6 bases at J, with 16 bases between. The CDR3 sequence is CASSVGAAWANEQFF. DNA of the CDR3: TGTGCCAGCAGTGTGGGGGCGGCCTGGGCCAATGAGCAGTTCTTC.

This clonotype was seen a few times. The J gene is TRBJ2-7, the V gene TRBV5-6, with 8 bases aligning to TRBD1. The CDR3 is made up of 14 amino acids. The V gene's germline CDR1 is SGHDT and CDR2 YYEEEE. Unmatched junction bases numbered 4, after V lost 0 bases and J lost 5 bases. In DNA, the CDR3 is TGTGCCAGCAGCTTGGGACAGGGACAGGACGAGCAGTACTTC. Amino acids: CASSLGQGQDEQYF.

This clonotype was found a few times. The rearrangement links TRBV9 to TRBJ2-5; either TRBD1 or TRBD2 may fit D (5 bases each). The germline V gene encodes CDR1 SGDLS and CDR2 YYNGEE. Trimming removed 3 bases from V and 1 base from J, with 13 bases in between. This CDR3 region has 15 residues. CDR3 residues: CASSGEGRPQETQYF. In nucleotides, the CDR3 is TGTGCCAGCAGCGGAGAGGGACGGCCCCAAGAGACCCAGTACTTC.

The rearrangement links TRBV3-1 to TRBJ2-3; 10 nucleotides line up with TRBD2. Germline-derived CDR1 and CDR2 are LGHDT and YNNKEL (reference sequence). The CDR3 sequence is 16 residues long. Losses at the gene ends were 2 bases for V and 2 bases for J; bases not matched to a gene: 4. In nucleotides, the CDR3 is TGTGCCAGCAGCCAAACTAGCGGGACCTACACAGATACGCAGTATTTT. This codes for CASSQTSGTYTDTQYF.

This clonotype was picked up a small number of times. This chain links TRBV12-3 or TRBV12-4 with TRBJ1-2; D is possibly TRBD1 (6 bases). The CDR3 consists of 15 residues. V gave up 2 bases and J gave up 0 bases, with 10 bases separating them. Here the CDR3 DNA reads TGTGCCAGCAGTTTAACGGGGGCAGCTAACTATGGCTACACCTTC. Amino acid sequence: CASSLTGAANYGYTF.

This clonotype was observed a few times. The V and J genes are TRBV11-1 and TRBJ2-7, with 8 bases matching TRBD1. This CDR3 is built from 14 residues. The germline V gene encodes CDR1 SGHAT and CDR2 FQDESV (reference sequence). With V trimmed by 5 bases and J by 2 bases, 5 bases remained unmatched. CDR3 nucleotides: TGTGCCAGCAGCGCCCACAGGGGGACCTACGAGCAGTACTTC. Residues: CASSAHRGTYEQYF.

This clonotype was seen repeatedly, ten times or more. The rearrangement uses TRBV7-2 and TRBJ2-1; tentatively, D is TRBD2 (5 bases). Trimming took 4 bases from V and 6 from J, leaving 22 bases between them. Germline values: CDR1 SGHTA, CDR2 FQGNSA. This CDR3 is built from 17 residues. The CDR3 DNA follows: TGTGCCAGCAGCTCAAACCCCTTCAATCTTCGGGGCAATGAGCAGTTCTTC. Its protein product is CASSSNPFNLRGNEQFF.

The V call is TRBV11-1, the J call TRBJ2-5; D ambiguous. The CDR3 spans 13 residues. Trimming stripped 2 bases from V and 3 bases from J, with 7 bases between. Looked up from germline, CDR1 is SGHAT and CDR2 is FQDESV (reference sequence). Written as DNA, the CDR3 is TGTGCCAGCAGCTTATGGGTGGAAGAGACCCAGTACTTC. It is translated as CASSLWVEETQYF.